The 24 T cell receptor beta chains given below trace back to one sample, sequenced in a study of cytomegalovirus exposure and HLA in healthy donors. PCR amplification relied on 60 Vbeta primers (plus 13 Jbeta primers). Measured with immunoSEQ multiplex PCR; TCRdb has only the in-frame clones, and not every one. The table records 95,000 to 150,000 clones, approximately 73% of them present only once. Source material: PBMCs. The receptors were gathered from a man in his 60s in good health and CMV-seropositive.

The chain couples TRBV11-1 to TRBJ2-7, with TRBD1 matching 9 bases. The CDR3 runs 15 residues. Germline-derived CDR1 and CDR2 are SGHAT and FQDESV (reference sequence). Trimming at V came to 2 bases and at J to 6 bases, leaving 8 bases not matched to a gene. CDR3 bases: TGTGCCAGCAGCTTACTTCGGGACAGGGCTGTCGAGCAGTACTTC. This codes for CASSLLRDRAVEQYF.

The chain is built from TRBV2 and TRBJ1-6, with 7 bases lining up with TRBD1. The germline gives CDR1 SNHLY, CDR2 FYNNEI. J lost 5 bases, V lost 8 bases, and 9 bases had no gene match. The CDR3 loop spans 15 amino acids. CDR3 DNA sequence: TGTGCCAGCCACTTCAGACAGGGCCATAATTCACCCCTCCACTTT. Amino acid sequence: CASHFRQGHNSPLHF.

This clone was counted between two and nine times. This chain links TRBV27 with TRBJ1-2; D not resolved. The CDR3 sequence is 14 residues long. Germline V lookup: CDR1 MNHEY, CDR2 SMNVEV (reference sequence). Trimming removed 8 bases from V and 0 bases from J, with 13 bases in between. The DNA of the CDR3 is TGTGCCAGCCAGAGGGTCGGTACTAACTATGGCTACACCTTC. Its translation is CASQRVGTNYGYTF.

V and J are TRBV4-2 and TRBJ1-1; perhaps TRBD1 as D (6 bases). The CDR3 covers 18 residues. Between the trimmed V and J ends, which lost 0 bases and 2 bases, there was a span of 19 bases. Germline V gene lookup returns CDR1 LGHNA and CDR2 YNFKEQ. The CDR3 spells CASSQDGAGVLFNTEAFF. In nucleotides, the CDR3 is TGTGCCAGCAGCCAAGACGGTGCAGGGGTGCTCTTCAACACTGAAGCTTTCTTT.

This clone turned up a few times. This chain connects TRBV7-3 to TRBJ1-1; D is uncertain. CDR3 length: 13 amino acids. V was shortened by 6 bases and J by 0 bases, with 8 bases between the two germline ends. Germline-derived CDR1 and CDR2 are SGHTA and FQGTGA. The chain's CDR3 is CASSFNMNTEAFF. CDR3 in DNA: TGTGCCAGCAGTTTCAACATGAACACTGAAGCTTTCTTT.

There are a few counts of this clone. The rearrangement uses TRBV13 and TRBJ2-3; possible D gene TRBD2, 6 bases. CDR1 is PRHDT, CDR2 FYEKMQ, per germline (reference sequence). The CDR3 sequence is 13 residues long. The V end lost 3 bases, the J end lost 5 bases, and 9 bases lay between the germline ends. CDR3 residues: CASSLEEGDTQYF. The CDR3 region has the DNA TGTGCCAGCAGCTTGGAGGAGGGAGATACGCAGTATTTT.

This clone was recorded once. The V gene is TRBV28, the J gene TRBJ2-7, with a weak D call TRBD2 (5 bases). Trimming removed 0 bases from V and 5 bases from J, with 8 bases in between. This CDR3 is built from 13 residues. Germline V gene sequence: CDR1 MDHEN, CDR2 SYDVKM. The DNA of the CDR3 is TGTGCCAGCAGTTTATGGGCCGGGGACGAGCAGTACTTC. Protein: CASSLWAGDEQYF.

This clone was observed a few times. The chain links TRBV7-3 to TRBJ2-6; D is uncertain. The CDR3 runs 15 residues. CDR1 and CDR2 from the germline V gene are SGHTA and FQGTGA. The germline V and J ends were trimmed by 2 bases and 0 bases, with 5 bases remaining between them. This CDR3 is CASSLVLSGANVLTF. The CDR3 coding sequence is TGTGCCAGCAGCTTAGTCCTCTCTGGGGCCAACGTCCTGACTTTC.

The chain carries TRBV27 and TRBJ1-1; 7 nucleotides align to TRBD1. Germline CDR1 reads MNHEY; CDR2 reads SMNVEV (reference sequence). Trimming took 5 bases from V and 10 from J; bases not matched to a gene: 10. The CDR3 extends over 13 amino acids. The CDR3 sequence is CASSPSQGSRAFF. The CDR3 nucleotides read TGTGCCAGCAGTCCCTCACAGGGGTCGAGAGCTTTCTTT.

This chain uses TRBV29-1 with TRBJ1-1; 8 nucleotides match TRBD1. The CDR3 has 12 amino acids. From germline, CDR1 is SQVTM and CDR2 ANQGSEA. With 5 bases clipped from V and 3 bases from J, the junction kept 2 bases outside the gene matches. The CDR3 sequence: CSVSDRDTEAFF. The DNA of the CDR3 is TGCAGCGTTTCGGACAGGGACACTGAAGCTTTCTTT.

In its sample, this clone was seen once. CDR3 protein: CASSQDLIRGDDTQYF. The CDR3 nucleotides read TGTGCCAGCAGCCAAGATCTTATCAGGGGCGACGATACGCAGTATTTT. The chain recombines TRBV4-2 with TRBJ2-3, with D tentatively TRBD1 (6 bases). V lost 0 bases and J lost 6, with 16 bases in between. Germline values: CDR1 LGHNA, CDR2 YNFKEQ. This CDR3 has 16 residues.

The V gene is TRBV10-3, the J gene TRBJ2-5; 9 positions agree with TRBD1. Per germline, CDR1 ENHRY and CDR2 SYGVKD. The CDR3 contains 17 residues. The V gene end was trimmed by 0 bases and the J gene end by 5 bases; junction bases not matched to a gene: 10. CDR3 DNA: TGTGCCATCAGTGAGTCGAGGGGACAGGGTCTCGGGGAGACCCAGTACTTC. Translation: CAISESRGQGLGETQYF.

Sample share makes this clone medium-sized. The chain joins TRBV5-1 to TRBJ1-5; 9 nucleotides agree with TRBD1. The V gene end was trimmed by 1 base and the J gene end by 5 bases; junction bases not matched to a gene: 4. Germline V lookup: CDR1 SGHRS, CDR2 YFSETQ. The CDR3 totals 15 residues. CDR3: CASSLTGGQDQPQHF. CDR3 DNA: TGCGCCAGCAGCTTGACAGGGGGCCAGGATCAGCCCCAGCATTTT.

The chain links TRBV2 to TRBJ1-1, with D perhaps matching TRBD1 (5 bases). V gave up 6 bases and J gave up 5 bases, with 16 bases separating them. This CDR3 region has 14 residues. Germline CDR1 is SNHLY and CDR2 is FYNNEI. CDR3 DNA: TGTGCCAGCAGCCCCCAGGCAGGGCGAACTGAAGCTTTCTTT. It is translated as CASSPQAGRTEAFF. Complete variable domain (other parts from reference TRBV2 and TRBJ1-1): EPEVTQTPSHQVTQMGQEVILRCVPISNHLYFYWYRQILGQKVEFLVSFYNNEISEKSEIFDDQFSVERPDGSNFTLKIRSTKLEDSAMYFCASSPQAGRTEAFFGQGTRLTVV.

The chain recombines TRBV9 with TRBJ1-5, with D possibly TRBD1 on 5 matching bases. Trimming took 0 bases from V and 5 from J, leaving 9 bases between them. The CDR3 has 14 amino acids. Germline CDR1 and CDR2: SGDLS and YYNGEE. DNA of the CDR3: TGTGCCAGCAGCGTAGCAGGGCTCGATCAGCCCCAGCATTTT. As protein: CASSVAGLDQPQHF.

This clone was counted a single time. CDR3 amino acids: CASSTRTGESGYTF. In nucleotides, the CDR3 is TGCGCCAGCAGCACCCGGACAGGGGAATCTGGCTACACCTTC. The chain has TRBV5-1 and TRBJ1-2; TRBD1 matches 9 bases. The CDR3 covers 14 residues. The trim removed 4 bases at V and 7 bases at J, leaving 8 bases unmatched. The germline V gene has CDR1 SGHRS and CDR2 YFSETQ. Based on the CDR3 plus reference TRBV5-1 and TRBJ1-2, the full variable domain is KAGVTQTPRYLIKTRGQQVTLSCSPISGHRSVSWYQQTPGQGLQFLFEYFSETQRNKGNFPGRFSGRQFSNSRSEMNVSTLELGDSALYLCASSTRTGESGYTFGSGTRLTVV.

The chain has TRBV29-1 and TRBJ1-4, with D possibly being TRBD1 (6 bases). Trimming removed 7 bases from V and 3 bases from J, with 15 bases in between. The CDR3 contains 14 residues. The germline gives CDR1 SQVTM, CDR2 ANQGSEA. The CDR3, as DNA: TGCAGCGGCATCTCCGGGACATCTAATGAAAAACTGTTTTTT. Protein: CSGISGTSNEKLFF.

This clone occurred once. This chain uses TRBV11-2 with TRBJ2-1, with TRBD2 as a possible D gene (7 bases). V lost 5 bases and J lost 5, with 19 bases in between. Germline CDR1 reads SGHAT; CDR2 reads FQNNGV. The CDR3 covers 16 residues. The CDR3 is CASSPFGEGGNNEQFF. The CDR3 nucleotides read TGTGCCAGCAGCCCCTTTGGGGAGGGGGGGAACAATGAGCAGTTCTTC.

The CDR3 DNA sequence: TGCGCCAGCAGAGCGGGGGCCTCCCCGAGCTCCTACAATGAGCAGTTCTTC. Its protein product is CASRAGASPSSYNEQFF. The chain couples TRBV5-1 to TRBJ2-1; 8 nucleotides align to TRBD2. J lost 0 bases, V lost 5 bases, and 10 bases had no gene match. The CDR3 runs 17 residues. Germline-derived CDR1 and CDR2 are SGHRS and YFSETQ.

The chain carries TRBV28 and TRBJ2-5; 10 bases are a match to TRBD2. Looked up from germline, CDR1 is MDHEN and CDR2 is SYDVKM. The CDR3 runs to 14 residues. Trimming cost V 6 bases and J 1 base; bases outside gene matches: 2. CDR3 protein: CASSWTSGQETQYF. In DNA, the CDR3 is TGTGCCAGCAGCTGGACTAGCGGCCAAGAGACCCAGTACTTC. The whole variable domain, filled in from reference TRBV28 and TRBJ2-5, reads DVKVTQSSRYLVKRTGEKVFLECVQDMDHENMFWYRQDPGLGLRLIYFSYDVKMKEKGDIPEGYSVSREKKERFSLILESASTNQTSMYLCASSWTSGQETQYFGPGTRLLVL.

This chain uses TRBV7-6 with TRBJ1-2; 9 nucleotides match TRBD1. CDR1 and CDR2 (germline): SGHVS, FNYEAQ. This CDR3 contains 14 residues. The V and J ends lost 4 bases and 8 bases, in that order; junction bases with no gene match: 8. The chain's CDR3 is CASSSNTGGGGYTF. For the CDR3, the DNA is TGTGCCAGCAGCTCAAACACAGGGGGCGGGGGCTACACCTTC.

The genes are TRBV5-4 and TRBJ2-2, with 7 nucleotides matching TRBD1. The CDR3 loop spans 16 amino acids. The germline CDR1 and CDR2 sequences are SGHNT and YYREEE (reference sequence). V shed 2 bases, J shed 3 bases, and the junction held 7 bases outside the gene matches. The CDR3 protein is CASSLYPGGHTGELFF. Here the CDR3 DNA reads TGTGCCAGCAGCTTATATCCAGGGGGACACACCGGGGAGCTGTTTTTT.

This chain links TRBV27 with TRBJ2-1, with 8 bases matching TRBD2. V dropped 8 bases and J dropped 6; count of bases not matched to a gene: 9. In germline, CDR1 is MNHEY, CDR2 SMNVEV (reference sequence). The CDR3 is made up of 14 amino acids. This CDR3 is CASAGAGGFNEQFF. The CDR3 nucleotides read TGTGCCAGCGCTGGGGCGGGGGGTTTCAATGAGCAGTTCTTC.

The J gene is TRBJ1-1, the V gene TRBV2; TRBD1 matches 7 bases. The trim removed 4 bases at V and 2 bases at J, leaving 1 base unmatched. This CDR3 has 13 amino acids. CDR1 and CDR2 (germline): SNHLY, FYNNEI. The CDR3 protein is CASSGQGNTEAFF. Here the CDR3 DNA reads TGTGCCAGCAGTGGACAGGGTAACACTGAAGCTTTCTTT.